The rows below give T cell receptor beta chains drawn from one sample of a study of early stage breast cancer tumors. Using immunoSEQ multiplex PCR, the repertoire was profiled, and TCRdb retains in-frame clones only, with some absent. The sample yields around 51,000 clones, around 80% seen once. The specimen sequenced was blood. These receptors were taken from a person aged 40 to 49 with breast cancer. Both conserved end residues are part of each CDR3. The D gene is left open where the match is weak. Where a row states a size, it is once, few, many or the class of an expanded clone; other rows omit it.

CDR3 protein: CASSATGDLNYGYTF
CDR3 DNA: TGTGCCAGCAGTGCCACAGGGGATCTGAACTATGGCTACACCTTC
J gene: TRBJ1-2
V gene: TRBV6-1
clone size: .
D gene: TRBD1

CDR3 protein: CASSKEGGGRATDTQYF
CDR3 DNA: TGTGCCAGCAGCAAAGAAGGCGGCGGGAGGGCCACAGATACGCAGTATTTT
J gene: TRBJ2-3
V gene: TRBV21-1
clone size: .
D gene: .

CDR3 protein: CASSDTGRAFF
CDR3 DNA: TGTGCCAGCAGTGATACGGGGAGGGCTTTCTTT
J gene: TRBJ1-1
V gene: TRBV25-1
clone size: few
D gene: .

CDR3 protein: CASRLADTGELFF
CDR3 DNA: TGTGCCAGCAGACTAGCCGACACCGGGGAGCTGTTTTTT
J gene: TRBJ2-2
V gene: TRBV25-1
clone size: .
D gene: .

CDR3 protein: CASSYDRVGQPQHF
CDR3 DNA: TGTGCCAGCAGTTATGACAGGGTTGGTCAGCCCCAGCATTTT
J gene: TRBJ1-5
V gene: TRBV6-1
clone size: .
D gene: TRBD1

CDR3 protein: CASSWDRVSGELFF
CDR3 DNA: TGTGCCAGCAGCTGGGACAGGGTCTCCGGGGAGCTGTTTTTT
J gene: TRBJ2-2
V gene: TRBV6-5
clone size: .
D gene: TRBD1

CDR3 protein: CAWSVLGYEQYF
CDR3 DNA: TGTGCCTGGAGTGTACTTGGCTACGAGCAGTACTTC
J gene: TRBJ2-7
V gene: TRBV30
clone size: .
D gene: .

CDR3 protein: CASSSRYVDEQFF
CDR3 DNA: TGTGCCAGCAGCTCTAGGTACGTCGATGAGCAGTTCTTC
J gene: TRBJ2-1
V gene: TRBV7-9
clone size: .
D gene: .

CDR3 protein: CASSLGQTQETQYF
CDR3 DNA: TGTGCCAGCAGCTTGGGACAGACCCAAGAGACCCAGTACTTC
J gene: TRBJ2-5
V gene: TRBV5-5
clone size: .
D gene: .

CDR3 protein: CASSLYGPAMNTEAFF
CDR3 DNA: TGTGCCAGCAGTTTATATGGCCCCGCTATGAACACTGAAGCTTTCTTT
J gene: TRBJ1-1
V gene: TRBV27
clone size: .
D gene: .

CDR3 protein: CATSRRGEGQPQHF
CDR3 DNA: TGTGCCACCAGCAGACGAGGGGAAGGGCAGCCCCAGCATTTT
J gene: TRBJ1-5
V gene: TRBV15
clone size: .
D gene: .

CDR3 protein: CAISGDRVHYSYEQYF
CDR3 DNA: TGTGCCATCAGTGGGGACAGGGTGCACTATTCCTACGAGCAGTACTTC
J gene: TRBJ2-7
V gene: TRBV10-3
clone size: .
D gene: TRBD1

CDR3 protein: CASRGTGGSPRQHF
CDR3 DNA: TGTGCCAGTAGAGGGACAGGAGGCAGCCCGCGCCAGCATTTT
J gene: TRBJ1-5
V gene: TRBV19
clone size: few
D gene: TRBD1

CDR3 protein: CASSKGEGRYEQYF
CDR3 DNA: TGTGCCAGCTCAAAGGGGGAGGGCCGGTACGAGCAGTACTTC
J gene: TRBJ2-7
V gene: TRBV18
clone size: once
D gene: .

CDR3 protein: CASSLGGGRAKETQYF
CDR3 DNA: TGCGCCAGCAGCTTGGGAGGCGGGCGCGCTAAAGAGACCCAGTACTTC
J gene: TRBJ2-5
V gene: TRBV5-1
clone size: .
D gene: .

CDR3 protein: CSVEPRAWSVGGYTF
CDR3 DNA: TGCAGCGTTGAGCCCCGGGCCTGGTCTGTGGGTGGCTACACCTTC
J gene: TRBJ1-2
V gene: TRBV29-1
clone size: .
D gene: .

CDR3 protein: CASSLAGGSHGYTF
CDR3 DNA: TGCGCCAGCAGCTTGGCCGGTGGCTCCCATGGCTACACCTTC
J gene: TRBJ1-2
V gene: TRBV5-1
clone size: .
D gene: .

CDR3 protein: CASSYEGTVGTDTQYF
CDR3 DNA: TGTGCCAGCAGTTACGAGGGGACGGTGGGCACAGATACGCAGTATTTT
J gene: TRBJ2-3
V gene: TRBV6-6
clone size: .
D gene: .

CDR3 protein: CASSLAGGFEQYF
CDR3 DNA: TGTGCCAGCAGCCTAGCGGGAGGGTTCGAGCAGTACTTC
J gene: TRBJ2-7
V gene: TRBV5-6
clone size: .
D gene: TRBD2

CDR3 protein: CASSFCLDRDDGGYTF
CDR3 DNA: TGTGCCAGCAGCTTCTGCCTGGACAGGGATGATGGTGGCTACACCTTC
J gene: TRBJ1-2
V gene: TRBV11-3
clone size: .
D gene: TRBD1

CDR3 protein: CAWSRVGGRADTQYF
CDR3 DNA: TGTGCCTGGAGTCGGGTCGGGGGGAGGGCAGATACGCAGTATTTT
J gene: TRBJ2-3
V gene: TRBV30
clone size: few
D gene: TRBD2

CDR3 protein: CASREAESSGANVLTF
CDR3 DNA: TGTGCCAGCAGAGAGGCGGAGAGCTCTGGGGCCAACGTCCTGACTTTC
J gene: TRBJ2-6
V gene: TRBV7-9
clone size: .
D gene: .

CDR3 protein: CASSLGLGPEVEKLFF
CDR3 DNA: TGCGCCAGCAGCTTAGGCCTCGGGCCAGAAGTTGAAAAACTGTTTTTT
J gene: TRBJ1-4
V gene: TRBV5-1
clone size: .
D gene: .